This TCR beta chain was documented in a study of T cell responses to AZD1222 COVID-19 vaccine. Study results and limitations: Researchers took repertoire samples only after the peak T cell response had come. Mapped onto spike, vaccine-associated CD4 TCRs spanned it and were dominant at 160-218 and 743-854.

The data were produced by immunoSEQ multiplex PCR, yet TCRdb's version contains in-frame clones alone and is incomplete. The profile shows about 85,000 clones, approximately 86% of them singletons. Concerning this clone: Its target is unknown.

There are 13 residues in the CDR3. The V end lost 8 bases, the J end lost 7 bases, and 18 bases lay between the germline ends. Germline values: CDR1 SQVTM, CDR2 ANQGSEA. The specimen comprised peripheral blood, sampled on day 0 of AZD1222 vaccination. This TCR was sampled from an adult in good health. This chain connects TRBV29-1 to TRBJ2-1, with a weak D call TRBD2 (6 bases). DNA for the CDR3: TGCAGCCGATCGGAGGGAGCCTTTAATGAGCAGTTCTTC. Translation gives CSRSEGAFNEQFF.